This T cell receptor beta chain derives from a study of blood T cell repertoires in COVID-19. Study background: Both acute and convalescent COVID-19 samples were obtained from the United States, Italy and Spain. Sample material is recorded as cDNA or gDNA derived from T cells, B-cell-depleted T cells, or PBMCs.

V shed 3 bases and J shed 4 bases, with 10 bases lying between them. Germline V lookup: CDR1 PRHDT, CDR2 FYEKMQ (reference sequence). The CDR3 runs to 14 residues. Authors' data handling: Reference gene primer amplification in the assay estimated nucleated cell counts. Produced via immunoSEQ multiplex PCR; TCRdb's table is partial and in-frame only. V, J and clone size are taken as reported in that table, and D and trimming were inferred from the DNA itself. The data show 200,000 to 300,000 clones, nearly 90% seen once. The specimen sequenced was peripheral blood. This clonotype originated in a human donor in a cohort sampled during active COVID-19. This chain links TRBV13 with TRBJ1-3, with D possibly matching TRBD1 (5 bases). The chain's CDR3 is CASSFQGGGNTIYF. The CDR3 coding sequence is TGTGCCAGCAGCTTCCAGGGAGGAGGAAACACCATATATTTT.